The T cell receptor (beta chain) described here comes from a study of blood T cells in healthy people across ages. Study-wide results and limits: There were more naive CD4+ cells and higher diversity in long-lived donors than in aged donors. Significant beta diversity loss was already apparent by age roughly 44, declining roughly linearly.

There are a few counts of this clonotype. As yet, its antigen is unknown. The second PCR ran about 6 to 12 cycles with a sample-barcoded 5' primer and J-beta primers. Every cDNA molecule bore a tag from a template-switch adaptor containing 12 random nucleotides. Via MiXCR, TCRdb re-called the 5' RACE reads, giving one row per CDR3 protein. The sample consists of 1.8 million or so distinct CDR3 sequences, roughly 43% of them appearing once. From germline, CDR1 is GTSNPN and CDR2 SVGIG (reference sequence). V was shortened by 0 bases and J by 8 bases, with 14 bases between the two germline ends. The CDR3 runs to 14 residues.

This clonotype originated in a human donor in good health. What was sequenced was blood. This chain links TRBV30 with TRBJ2-1; unclear D gene. CDR3 in amino acids: CAWSVHYPPDEQFF. In DNA, the CDR3 is TGTGCCTGGAGTGTACACTATCCCCCGGATGAGCAGTTCTTC.